Listed here are 19 T cell receptor beta chains from one sample, sequenced in a study of T cell repertoires in cytomegalovirus infection. MiXCR, run by TCRdb on the reads, gives a single entry per CDR3 protein. In the table there are 650,000 to 900,000 distinct CDR3 sequences, about 30% of which are singletons. Antigen specificity for these receptors is unknown. Sequenced material: cultured CD8+ T cells from PBMCs, taken from culture after CMV antigen stimulation. The source of these receptors is a human donor in good health (CMV status not recorded). Some clones in this sample may be carry-over from other donors' samples.

The chain combines TRBV12-3 or TRBV12-4 with TRBJ2-1; D uncertain. This CDR3 has 15 residues. Deletions cut 5 bases from V and 0 bases from J, with 11 bases between. CDR3 sequence: CASSRGRYSYNEQFF. The CDR3 coding sequence is TGTGCCAGCAGTCGCGGACGGTACTCCTACAATGAGCAGTTCTTC.

J is TRBJ2-2 and V is TRBV6-1, with D possibly TRBD1 on 6 matching bases. Germline loops: CDR1 MNHNS, CDR2 SASEGT. The V end was cut by 6 bases, the J end by 0 bases, with 20 bases between. The CDR3 extends over 18 amino acids. The CDR3 reads CASRSGVAGASNTGELFF. CDR3 nucleotides: TGTGCCAGCAGGAGTGGTGTGGCAGGGGCCTCGAACACCGGGGAGCTGTTTTTT.

This clonotype has more than one count but fewer than ten. The chain joins TRBV12-3 or TRBV12-4 to TRBJ2-7; 7 bases map to TRBD2. After removal of 7 bases from V and 3 bases from J, the junction contained 9 bases not matched to a gene. This CDR3 is built from 14 residues. The CDR3 region has the DNA TGTGCCAGCACCTGGGGGGGGGTCCTCTACGAGCAGTACTTC. Residues: CASTWGGVLYEQYF.

This clonotype came up many times. The chain is built from TRBV7-2 and TRBJ2-1, with 7 nucleotides matching TRBD2. Trimming removed 5 bases from V and 8 bases from J; junction bases left unmatched: 21. Germline lookup yields CDR1 SGHTA and CDR2 FQGNSA. CDR3 length equals 18 residues. CDR3 DNA: TGTGCCAGCAGCCCCGGACCTAGCCTAGCGGAGATATTCGATGAGCAGTTCTTC. Protein: CASSPGPSLAEIFDEQFF. Full variable domain (missing parts from reference TRBV7-2 and TRBJ2-1): GAGVSQSPSNKVTEKGKDVELRCDPISGHTALYWYRQSLGQGLEFLIYFQGNSAPDKSGLPSDRFSAERTGGSVSTLTIQRTQQEDSAVYLCASSPGPSLAEIFDEQFFGPGTRLTVL.

The chain carries TRBV4-3 and TRBJ2-7, with a possible D match to TRBD1 (5 bases). The CDR3 has 13 residues. Deletions cut 0 bases from V and 4 bases from J, with 7 bases between. Germline lookup yields CDR1 LGHNA and CDR2 YSLEER. The CDR3 loop reads CASSQDQGYEQYV. In DNA form, the CDR3 reads TGCGCCAGCAGCCAAGATCAGGGATACGAGCAGTACGTC.

This clonotype showed up just once. This chain uses TRBV24-1 with TRBJ2-3, with D unresolved. V lost 3 bases and J 3 bases, leaving 9 bases between the germline ends. CDR3 length: 14 amino acids. Per germline, CDR1 KGHDR and CDR2 SFDVKD. CDR3 amino acids: CATSDASLTDTQYF. The CDR3 nucleotides are TGTGCCACCAGTGATGCCAGCTTGACAGATACGCAGTATTTT.

At least ten counts were recorded for this clonotype. The chain combines TRBV27 with TRBJ2-1; 9 nucleotides align to TRBD1. Germline CDR1 and CDR2: MNHEY and SMNVEV (reference sequence). The V gene end was trimmed by 0 bases and the J gene end by 4 bases; junction bases not matched to a gene: 7. There are 17 residues in the CDR3. CDR3 loop: CASSLSYRDRAYNEQFF. The CDR3 DNA reads as TGTGCCAGCAGTTTATCGTACCGGGACAGGGCTTACAATGAGCAGTTCTTC.

This clonotype has a handful of counts. V and J are TRBV28 and TRBJ1-1, with D tentatively TRBD1 (6 bases). CDR1 and CDR2 (germline): MDHEN, SYDVKM. The CDR3 loop spans 14 amino acids. Between the trimmed V and J ends, which lost 7 bases and 6 bases, there was a span of 18 bases. CDR3 amino acids: CASTPRRGRAEAFF. Written as DNA, the CDR3 is TGTGCCAGCACCCCCCGAAGGGGGAGAGCTGAAGCTTTCTTT. The full variable domain, completed using reference TRBV28 and TRBJ1-1, is DVKVTQSSRYLVKRTGEKVFLECVQDMDHENMFWYRQDPGLGLRLIYFSYDVKMKEKGDIPEGYSVSREKKERFSLILESASTNQTSMYLCASTPRRGRAEAFFGQGTRLTVV.

The chain employs TRBV27 and TRBJ1-2; D possibly corresponds to TRBD1 (6 bases). The CDR3 consists of 15 residues. V lost 6 bases to trimming and J lost 8 bases, with 22 bases between them. Germline-derived CDR1 and CDR2 are MNHEY and SMNVEV (reference sequence). Written as DNA, the CDR3 is TGTGCCAGCAGCCGAAGGGGGGGGGGAGGGCACGGCTACACCTTC. Its protein product is CASSRRGGGGHGYTF.

The rearrangement uses TRBV27 and TRBJ1-1; D uncertain. The CDR3 contains 16 residues. Trimming took off 0 bases at V and 4 bases at J, with 15 bases between the two ends. Germline V gene data show CDR1 as MNHEY and CDR2 as SMNVEV (reference sequence). The CDR3 coding sequence is TGTGCCAGCAGTTTATCAGGGTTGGTGTCATCCACTGAAGCTTTCTTT. This gives the protein CASSLSGLVSSTEAFF.

This clonotype was observed a few times. The chain has TRBV6-6 and TRBJ2-7; 7 bases line up with TRBD1. V lost 5 bases and J lost 0; bases outside the gene matches: 7. Per the germline V gene, CDR1 is MNHNY and CDR2 is SVGAGI (reference sequence). The CDR3 is made up of 15 amino acids. CDR3 sequence: CASSEGWDSSYEQYV. In nucleotides, the CDR3 is TGTGCCAGCAGTGAGGGATGGGACAGCTCCTACGAGCAGTACGTC.

The V call is TRBV7-9, the J call TRBJ1-1; D gene ambiguous. Looked up from germline, CDR1 is SEHNR and CDR2 is FQNEAQ (reference sequence). There are 13 residues in the CDR3. V lost 7 bases and J 1 base, leaving 10 bases between the germline ends. CDR3 nucleotides: TGTGCCAGCACCCCGGTAGAGAACACTGAAGCTTTCTTT. Translating it yields CASTPVENTEAFF.

In regard to this clonotype: A junction boundary mismatches the germline segment, possibly from a read error. The chain recombines TRBV6-2 or TRBV6-3 with TRBJ2-3; TRBD2 is a possible D gene (6 bases). This CDR3 is built from 17 residues. Germline V gene data show CDR1 as MNHEY and CDR2 as SVGEGT. CDR3 nucleotide sequence: TGTGCCAACAGTTACTCGCGGCTAGCGCATAGCACAGATACGCAGTATTTT. It yields the protein CANSYSRLAHSTDTQYF.

CDR3 residues: CASSGSLFDPHGYTF. The CDR3 DNA reads as TGTGCCAGCAGCGGGAGTCTATTTGACCCCCATGGCTACACCTTC. The chain is built from TRBV6-6 and TRBJ1-2; D ambiguous. V lost 6 bases to trimming and J lost 6 bases, with 20 bases between them. CDR1 is MNHNY and CDR2 is SVGAGI in the germline V gene (reference sequence). CDR3 length: 15 residues.

Notes on this clonotype: The junction shows a germline mismatch at one end, possibly a read error. The chain carries TRBV7-3 and TRBJ2-3, with 7 bases identical to TRBD2. The CDR3 runs to 15 residues. Germline V CDR1 and CDR2: SGHTA, FQGTGA. Here the CDR3 DNA reads TGTGTCAGCAGCTTAGTGCGGGGGAACGCAGATACGCAGTATTTT. Its protein product is CVSSLVRGNADTQYF.

A few counts support this clonotype. CDR3 protein: CASSPQGGRPTEAFF. The DNA of the CDR3 is TGTGCCAGCAGCCCGCAAGGGGGGAGACCCACTGAAGCTTTCTTT. The V call is TRBV6-5, the J call TRBJ1-1; perhaps TRBD1 as D (6 bases). Germline CDR1 is MNHEY and CDR2 is SVGAGI. V lost 6 bases and J 4 bases, leaving 18 bases between the germline ends. The CDR3 covers 15 residues.

The rearrangement joins TRBV2 to TRBJ2-4; TRBD1 matches 8 bases. The V gene's germline CDR1 is SNHLY and CDR2 FYNNEI. The CDR3 extends over 15 amino acids. Losses at the gene ends were 5 bases for V and 8 bases for J; bases not matched to a gene: 11. This chain's CDR3 is CASSTDRGPVDIQYF. CDR3 in DNA: TGTGCCAGCAGTACTGACAGGGGCCCAGTAGACATTCAGTACTTC.

Worth noting for this clonotype: One end of the junction fails to match germline, which may point to a read error. The chain carries TRBV7-6 and TRBJ2-6, with unresolved D. CDR1 and CDR2 from the germline V gene are SGHVS and FNYEAQ. This CDR3 has 17 amino acids. CDR3 nucleotides: TGTGCCAGCAGCTTAGAGTATAGGCCCACTGGGGTCAACGTCCTGACTTTC. As protein: CASSLEYRPTGVNVLTF.

This chain links TRBV19 with TRBJ1-5; D is perhaps TRBD1 (6 bases). The germline CDR1 and CDR2 sequences are LNHDA and SQIVND (reference sequence). Trimming removed 5 bases at V and 5 bases at J, with 16 bases between. This CDR3 region has 15 residues. CDR3: CASSSRTELHQPQHF. In nucleotides, the CDR3 is TGTGCCAGTAGTTCCCGGACAGAACTCCATCAGCCCCAGCATTTT.